This TCR beta chain was profiled in a study of CXCR3-negative and CXCR3-positive naive CD8 T cells (dated by TCRdb to the late 2010s). At the level of the whole study: In total, about 135 million TRB reads were obtained, corresponding to roughly 1.5 +/- 0.3 million reads per library. Diversity and physicochemical repertoire analyses were performed on about a dozen donors pooled from two independent experiments. Naive subsets from about 5 donors and memory cells from 3 donors were included in the TRBV-TRBJ cluster analysis.

Of note for this clonotype: Its antigen is still unknown.

Each CD8+ T cell subset was flow-sorted in triplicate, with roughly 330,000 cells per subset placed directly into RLT lysis buffer. To keep memory contaminants out, a stringent definition of naive CD8+ T cells was applied: CD45RO-CCR7+CD27+CD95-. Standard density gradient centrifugation was used to isolate peripheral blood mononuclear cells from buffy coats. A FACSAria III was used to flow-sort naive CD8+ T cells into CXCR3-negative and CXCR3-positive populations. Total RNA was extracted from sorted cells using an RNeasy Mini Kit. Results the study describes overall, beyond this receptor: Within the same donor, TRBV-TRBJ usage looked similar between naive CXCR3-negative and CXCR3-positive cells, but memory cells had distinct patterns. Because surface CD5, which is linked to self-reactivity in mice, was comparable between the naive subsets, TCR interaction strength was also inferred from the physicochemical properties of TRB CDR3s. TRB CDR3s from CXCR3-positive naive cells showed higher hydrophobicity (lower Kidera factor 4), lower energy, and higher strength and volume indices than CXCR3-negative naive cells. Freshly isolated PBMCs were used for most assays because CXCR3 expression partially decreased after cryopreservation. Both naive subsets had comparably high repertoire diversity, while memory CD8+ T cells had much lower repertoire diversity.

Its CDR3 holds 16 amino acids, cysteine through phenylalanine. No DNA was logged. The germline V gene yields SQVTM for CDR1 and ANQGSEA for CDR2. The instrument given in TCRdb is NextSeq 550. The Human TCR Profiling Kit (MiLaboratory) was used to make UMI-labeled 5' RACE TRB cDNA libraries. The full amount of extracted RNA was used for cDNA synthesis, and the full amount of resulting cDNA was used for PCR amplification. Libraries were prepared in parallel using an identical number of PCR cycles. The study's processing was this. About 50,000 +/- 10,000 unique UMI-labeled TRB cDNA molecules per library were extracted with MIGEC and MiXCR, with at least two reads per UMI required. Each library averaged 40,000 +/- 10,000 functional in-frame TRB CDR3 nucleotide clonotypes without stop codons. After downsampling to 5000 UMI-labeled TRB molecules per sample, diversity metrics such as normalized Shannon-Wiener and Chao1 were calculated in VDJtools. VDJtools computed clonotype-size-weighted physicochemical properties of the central five CDR3 residues: interaction energy, strength, volume and Kidera factor 4. The reads were reprocessed in TCRdb, with one entry per CDR3 protein sequence and no accompanying DNA. TCRdb, not the authors, supplied the V and J calls. This sample's records show 100,000 to 150,000 distinct CDR3 sequences. Approximately 0.51% of the sample rests with the top ten.

The rearrangement joined TRBV29-1 to TRBJ1-3; the D call from TCRdb, TRBD1, cannot be confirmed without DNA. Sequenced sample: naive CXCR3- CD8+ T cells from blood. The cell subset or site label corresponds to: CD45RO-CCR7+CD27+CD95- naive CD8+ T cells lacking CXCR3 (TNR3-). The clonotype originates from a human donor in good health. Some clones in this sample may be carry-over from other donors' samples. The CDR3 region: CSVEESGRGSGNTIYF.